A single sample gave rise to the 15 T cell receptor beta chains below, sequenced in a study of blood T cells in healthy people across ages (dated by TCRdb to 2013 to 2016). Library prep was done by 5' RACE. Instrument used: Illumina HiSeq 2500. A second PCR of about 6 to 11 cycles was performed with a sample-barcoded 5' primer and a J-beta primer mix. The public reads were reprocessed in TCRdb via fastp at Q25 and MiXCR, keeping in-frame beta chains. Rows merge per CDR3 protein into single entries with the most common DNA and genes. Here the sample has roughly 1.7 million distinct CDR3 sequences; 34% occur a single time. The top ten clones comprise roughly 10% of the sample. Sequenced material: blood. These receptors were collected from a woman aged 25 to 39 in good health.

This rearrangement joins TRBV5-1 to TRBJ2-1, with TRBD1 matching over 7 bases. Germline assignment: CDR1 SGHRS and CDR2 YFSETQ. The CDR3 contains 15 residues. The chain's CDR3 is CVSSPGQRIFGEQFF. The CDR3 coding sequence is TGCGTCAGTAGCCCGGGACAGCGGATATTTGGTGAGCAGTTCTTC.

The gene calls are TRBV27 and TRBJ2-3; D unclear. Germline CDR1 is MNHEY and CDR2 is SMNVEV (reference sequence). The ends were cut back, 5 bases at V and 2 bases at J, with 11 bases in the middle. The CDR3 totals 14 residues. As DNA, the CDR3 is TGTGCCAGCAGTAGGAGAGCACACACAGATACGCAGTATTTT. This codes for CASSRRAHTDTQYF.

This clonotype was counted at least ten times. The V and J genes are TRBV6-6 and TRBJ2-1; D is unresolved. CDR1 and CDR2 (germline): MNHNY, SVGAGI (reference sequence). The CDR3 covers 13 residues. V gave up 8 bases and J gave up 1 base, with 9 bases separating them. The CDR3 here is CASLAGSYNEQFF. The CDR3 nucleotides are TGTGCCAGCCTTGCCGGTTCCTACAATGAGCAGTTCTTC.

This clonotype turned up a few times. The genes are TRBV7-9 and TRBJ2-5, with D maybe TRBD2 (7 bases). The germline V gene encodes CDR1 SEHNR and CDR2 FQNEAQ (reference sequence). V dropped 9 bases and J dropped 6 bases, with 17 bases sitting between them. The CDR3 is made up of 13 amino acids. The CDR3 loop is CASRGGVLKTQYF. The CDR3 DNA follows: TGTGCCAGTCGAGGGGGGGTCCTTAAGACCCAGTACTTC.

The chain joins TRBV25-1 to TRBJ1-2, with TRBD1 matching over 8 bases. The CDR3 loop spans 15 amino acids. The ends lost 5 bases at V and 2 bases at J; junction bases unmatched: 7. Germline V gene lookup returns CDR1 MGHDK and CDR2 SYGVNS. The DNA for the CDR3 is TGTGCCAGCAGTTTACAACAGGGGGACAACTATGGCTACACCTTC. Encoded protein: CASSLQQGDNYGYTF.

Comment on this clonotype: This sequence may be a read error, since a much larger clone differs from it by one base. The chain links TRBV29-1 to TRBJ2-1, with D unclear. Germline CDR1 reads SQVTM; CDR2 reads ANQGSEA. The CDR3 spans 13 residues. The CDR3 protein is CSVARLGDNKQFF. In DNA form, the CDR3 reads TGCAGCGTTGCAAGGCTAGGTGACAATAAGCAGTTCTTC.

This rearrangement joins TRBV10-3 to TRBJ1-1; D is undetermined. The germline gives CDR1 ENHRY, CDR2 SYGVKD. CDR3 length: 12 residues. Trimming took 3 bases from V and 6 from J, leaving 8 bases between them. Written as DNA, the CDR3 is TGTGCCATCAGTGATCCCGGGGCTGAAGCTTTCTTT. Translated, it gives CAISDPGAEAFF.

This clonotype was seen more than once but under ten times. The chain joins TRBV7-9 to TRBJ2-7, with unresolved D. V lost 4 bases and J lost 6, with 13 bases in between. Germline V gives CDR1 SEHNR, CDR2 FQNEAQ (reference sequence). The CDR3 totals 13 residues. CDR3 in DNA: TGTGCCAGCAGCTCAGGACCTTGGGGCGAGCAGTACTTC. Residues: CASSSGPWGEQYF.

This clonotype was recorded at least ten times. V gene TRBV7-3 combines with J gene TRBJ2-1; no clear D gene. There are 14 residues in the CDR3. The germline V gene encodes CDR1 SGHTA and CDR2 FQGTGA. Between the trimmed V and J ends, which lost 4 bases and 2 bases, there was a span of 9 bases. DNA of the CDR3: TGTGCCAGCAGCTCTAATGGCCCCTACAATGAGCAGTTCTTC. Protein: CASSSNGPYNEQFF.

V usage is TRBV7-7 and J usage is TRBJ2-1; D gene ambiguous. This CDR3 is 13 amino acids long. V was shortened by 1 base and J by 15 bases, with 16 bases between the two germline ends. CDR1 is SSHAT and CDR2 is FNYEAQ in the germline V gene (reference sequence). CDR3 coding DNA: TGTGCCAGCAGCTTAGATATAGGGTTCAGGCTGTTCTTC. Protein: CASSLDIGFRLFF.

This clonotype was observed a few times. This sequence joins TRBV6-1 and TRBJ2-5; 13 positions match TRBD2. J gave up 4 bases and V 4 bases, and 0 bases lay outside the gene matches. This CDR3 spans 14 amino acids. The germline V gene encodes CDR1 MNHNS and CDR2 SASEGT. The CDR3 loop is CASSGLAGGETQYF. The DNA for the CDR3 is TGTGCCAGCAGTGGACTAGCGGGGGGAGAGACCCAGTACTTC.

The rearrangement joins TRBV20-1 to TRBJ2-5; 8 nucleotides align to TRBD1. The last part of the DNA fits TRBJ2-7 better; the J call may be wrong. The CDR3 loop spans 13 amino acids. Germline CDR1 and CDR2: DFQATT and SNEGSKA (reference sequence). The CDR3 loop reads CSARDRVNYEQYF. In DNA, the CDR3 is TGCAGTGCTAGGGACAGGGTGAACTACGAGCAGTACTTC.

The table lists this clonotype with a few counts. The chain carries TRBV7-6 and TRBJ1-2, with D tentatively TRBD1 (6 bases). The CDR3 consists of 14 residues. The V end lost 4 bases, the J end lost 6 bases, and 15 bases lay between the germline ends. Germline V CDR1 and CDR2: SGHVS, FNYEAQ. The CDR3, as DNA: TGTGCCAGCAGCTCGACATGCGGGGGCAATGGCTACACCTTC. This codes for CASSSTCGGNGYTF.

The rearrangement joins TRBV7-8 to TRBJ2-1; no definite D call. The CDR3 is 14 residues long. In germline, CDR1 is SGHVS, CDR2 FQNEAQ. Trimming took 1 base from V and 9 from J, leaving 13 bases between them. The CDR3 region has the DNA TGTGCCAGCAGCTTAGATCGAGGTGATGGTGAGCAGTTCTTC. Translation gives CASSLDRGDGEQFF.

This clonotype was seen ten or more times. The chain carries TRBV10-3 and TRBJ2-3; 7 bases are shared with TRBD2. In germline, CDR1 is ENHRY, CDR2 SYGVKD. Unmatched junction bases numbered 13, after V lost 11 bases and J lost 2 bases. There are 15 residues in the CDR3. The CDR3 spells CAVRWASGSTDTQYF. CDR3 nucleotide sequence: TGTGCCGTAAGATGGGCTAGCGGATCCACAGATACGCAGTATTTT.